The sequence of this T cell receptor beta chain was determined in a study of a mutant IDH1 vaccine in newly diagnosed glioma (dated by TCRdb to the early 2020s). As for the study more broadly: In the chemotherapy-containing groups, vaccination started alongside temozolomide cycles, whereas in patients who had radiotherapy alone it started 4-6 weeks after radiotherapy. Of the 25 to 35 patients who were treated, around 60% were male and about 40% were female, and the mean age was about 37 years. Prior to enrollment, patients had been given standard therapy consisting of radiotherapy alone, temozolomide alone, or radiochemotherapy with temozolomide, with the combination given to most patients. Visit V12 was the week-35 safety follow-up and visit V13 was the week-47 end of study. Peripheral blood samples were drawn at six visits, namely V03 (baseline), V05, V07, V10, V12 and V13. For exploratory analyses, longitudinal TCRB deep sequencing was carried out in roughly 25 treated patients wherever samples were available.

The time point tag for this specimen amounts to: week 35, safety follow-up. A 20-mer mutant IDH1 peptide at 300 micrograms in Montanide made up each vaccine dose, which was injected subcutaneously together with topical imiquimod. Patients were given eight vaccinations, in weeks 1, 3, 5, 7, 11, 15, 19 and 23, which matched visits V03 through V10. All donors had newly diagnosed IDH1-mutant astrocytomas of WHO grade 3 or 4 that showed loss of nuclear ATRX. The samples were drawn from NOA16, a multicentre, single-arm, open-label phase I trial in Germany that tested a mutant IDH1 peptide vaccine in humans for the first time. The DNeasy Blood and Tissue Kit was used to extract genomic DNA from EDTA blood for TCRB sequencing. Deletion took 2 bases off V and 4 bases off J, with a span of 9 bases between the germline ends. The CDR3 covers 14 residues, taking in both the cysteine and the phenylalanine. Only the CDR3 DNA stays, 42 bases, in frame from base 1. The germline V gene (reference sequence) yields SGHNT for CDR1 and YYREEE for CDR2.

As regards this clone: This clone's antigen is unknown. No base-level quality is on record; no much larger clone is a single base apart.

The investigation overall reported the following: No apparent relationship was observed between pseudoprogression and alterations in the top peripheral T cell clonotypes detected by TCRB sequencing. PBMC samples for TCRB deep sequencing were selected based on availability. The authors stated that sample limitations prevented analyses of patient blood samples from being reproduced. Immune responses induced by the vaccine were seen in approximately 93% of patients across multiple MHC alleles.

The library relied on the immunoSEQ multiplex PCR assay. Following the manufacturer's protocol, the hsTCRB Kit was used to amplify rearranged TCR beta chain sequences. An Illumina MiSeq was used to sequence the TCRB libraries. The published analysis was carried out like this. The kit vendor's proprietary platform handled demultiplexing, trimming and gene mapping. TCRdb re-hosts the immuneACCESS table, in-frame sequences only. Its copies lack some clones; in the studies checked, an unresolved V gene accounts for under half of them, and the cause for the rest is not known. V, J and clone size are taken as reported in that table, and D and trimming were inferred from the DNA itself. The sample yields 60,000 to 65,000 clones; 80% to 85% were counted once. Of the sample, roughly 4.5% falls within the top ten clones.

This sequence was found in a man younger than 40 with glioma. The sequenced sample was PBMCs, obtained from a glioma patient whose treatment included an IDH1 peptide vaccine. The rearrangement combines TRBV5-4 with TRBJ2-2; confidence is insufficient to name the D gene. The DNA is as follows: TGTGCCAGCAGCTTTTGGGAAGCCACCGGGGAGCTGTTTTTT. This yields the protein CASSFWEATGELFF.